What follows are 23 T cell receptor beta chains derived from one specimen sequenced in a study of vaccination and CD4 T cells after COVID-19. Treatment in this sample: roughly ten-day PBMC culture with coronavirus spike peptide pools or control peptides (ViraFEST assay). These receptors have no identified antigens. Cultured CD4+ T-cell DNA underwent Oncomine TCR Beta short-read sequencing. In TCRdb, the PCR reads were re-called with MiXCR into one record per CDR3 protein. The sample consists of some 11,000 distinct CDR3 sequences, under 35% of them appearing once. The sample here was CD4+ T cells from blood, cultured in vitro, taken after SARS-CoV-2 vaccination. All receptors derive from a human donor who had recovered from COVID-19.

This clonotype has only a few counts. This chain joins TRBV21-1 and TRBJ2-5; the table's D call TRBD1 went unverified against the DNA. TRBV21-1 is labeled a pseudogene. This CDR3 region has 14 residues. This CDR3 reads CATLTRQTPETQYF. The CDR3 DNA sequence: TGTGCCACATTGACCCGGCAGACCCCAGAGACCCAGTACTTC.

The chain is built from TRBV7-7 and TRBJ2-3, with TRBD2 as a possible D gene (6 bases). Trimming shortened V by 1 base and J by 0 bases, and 8 bases separated the two germline ends. The CDR3 consists of 15 residues. CDR1 is SSHAT and CDR2 is FNYEAQ in the germline V gene (reference sequence). CDR3 sequence: CASSLVAVSTDTQYF. The CDR3 nucleotides read TGTGCCAGCAGCTTAGTAGCGGTGAGCACAGATACGCAGTATTTT.

This clonotype was picked up a small number of times. The chain joins TRBV7-2 to TRBJ2-7; D is possibly TRBD1 (5 bases). Germline V gives CDR1 SGHTA, CDR2 FQGNSA. The V end was cut by 5 bases, the J end by 3 bases, with 14 bases between. The CDR3 sequence is 14 residues long. CDR3: CASSKNRRYYEQYF. In nucleotides, the CDR3 is TGTGCCAGCAGCAAAAACAGGCGTTACTACGAGCAGTACTTC.

This clonotype qualifies as medium-sized. This sequence joins TRBV15 and TRBJ2-3, with 8 bases lining up with TRBD2. The V gene's germline CDR1 is LNHNV and CDR2 YYDKDF (reference sequence). The CDR3 loop spans 20 amino acids. V gave up 0 bases and J gave up 0 bases; unmatched junction bases: 14. CDR3 loop: CATSRDDSMGLAGSTDTQYF. CDR3 nucleotide sequence: TGTGCCACCAGCAGAGATGACAGCATGGGGCTAGCGGGTAGCACAGATACGCAGTATTTT.

The J gene is TRBJ1-1, the V gene TRBV6-1; possible D gene TRBD1, 5 bases. The germline gives CDR1 MNHNS, CDR2 SASEGT. V was trimmed by 6 bases and J by 4 bases, leaving 12 bases between them. The CDR3 runs 13 residues. This chain's CDR3 is CASSRGAGTEAFF. The CDR3 nucleotides are TGTGCCAGCAGCCGAGGGGCTGGCACTGAAGCTTTCTTT.

V usage is TRBV7-2 and J usage is TRBJ1-2, with D perhaps matching TRBD1 (6 bases). V lost 1 base, J lost 0 bases, and 15 bases lay in between. CDR1 is SGHTA, CDR2 FQGNSA, per germline. There are 17 residues in the CDR3. The CDR3 DNA follows: TGTGCCAGCAGCTTAGGGCCACGGGAGGGGGCTAACTATGGCTACACCTTC. It translates to CASSLGPREGANYGYTF.

Only a few counts were recorded for this clonotype. The CDR3 protein is CSVADYEQYF. The CDR3 DNA is TGCAGCGTTGCAGACTACGAGCAGTACTTC. The chain has TRBV29-1 and TRBJ2-7; D uncertain. Germline CDR1 SQVTM, CDR2 ANQGSEA. The CDR3 has 10 residues. V was shortened by 4 bases and J by 3 bases, with 4 bases between the two germline ends.

V is TRBV2 and J is TRBJ2-5; D remains unclear. This CDR3 is built from 10 residues. V was shortened by 1 base and J by 6 bases, with 0 bases between the two germline ends. Germline loops: CDR1 SNHLY, CDR2 FYNNEI. Written as DNA, the CDR3 is TGTGCCAGCAGTGAAGAGACCCAGTACTTC. It yields the protein CASSEETQYF.

By share, this clonotype counts as medium-sized. The chain employs TRBV6-5 and TRBJ2-1; no firm D call. Germline V gives CDR1 MNHEY, CDR2 SVGAGI. V lost 4 bases and J 7 bases, leaving 14 bases between the germline ends. This CDR3 is built from 14 residues. The CDR3 loop is CASSFHPVKNEQFF. The CDR3 region has the DNA TGTGCCAGCAGTTTCCACCCTGTCAAAAATGAGCAGTTCTTC.

The chain couples TRBV6-2 or TRBV6-3 to TRBJ1-2; no clear D. This CDR3 has 13 amino acids. CDR1 is MNHEY, CDR2 SVGEGT, per germline. V lost 0 bases and J 4 bases, leaving 6 bases between the germline ends. For the CDR3, the DNA is TGTGCCAGCAGTTACTCGGAAACCTATGGCTACACCTTC. This encodes CASSYSETYGYTF.

This chain joins TRBV7-3 and TRBJ2-7; 11 nucleotides agree with TRBD1. Germline V gene sequence: CDR1 SGHTA, CDR2 FQGTGA. CDR3 size: 16 residues. V was pared by 5 bases and J by 2 bases, with 8 bases of the junction left unmatched. The CDR3 DNA sequence: TGTGCCAGCAGCCCTAATGGGGGACAGGGGGCCTACGAGCAGTACTTC. This gives the protein CASSPNGGQGAYEQYF. The whole variable domain, filled in from reference TRBV7-3 and TRBJ2-7, reads GAGVSQTPSNKVTEKGKYVELRCDPISGHTALYWYRQSLGQGPEFLIYFQGTGAADDSGLPNDRFFAVRPEGSVSTLKIQRTERGDSAVYLCASSPNGGQGAYEQYFGPGTRLTVT.

The chain couples TRBV7-6 to TRBJ2-7, with a tentative D call TRBD2 (5 bases). The CDR3 is 12 residues long. The V and J ends lost 6 bases and 6 bases respectively, with 12 bases between them. Germline V gives CDR1 SGHVS, CDR2 FNYEAQ. The CDR3 region is CASSLDAGEQYF. As DNA, the CDR3 is TGTGCCAGCAGTCTCGATGCGGGCGAGCAGTACTTC.

V and J are TRBV29-1 and TRBJ2-7; 8 positions match TRBD1. Trimming at V came to 4 bases and at J to 1 base, leaving 6 bases not matched to a gene. CDR1 and CDR2 from the germline V gene are SQVTM and ANQGSEA. This CDR3 has 14 residues. CDR3 amino acids: CSVGTRQGSYEQYF. The CDR3 DNA follows: TGCAGCGTTGGGACCCGACAGGGGTCCTACGAGCAGTACTTC.

The chain carries TRBV11-2 and TRBJ1-2; the D gene is possibly TRBD1 (5 bases). Germline CDR1 is SGHAT and CDR2 is FQNNGV. This CDR3 spans 12 amino acids. Trimming shortened V by 5 bases and J by 7 bases, and 11 bases separated the two germline ends. The chain's CDR3 is CASSLGGGGYTF. The CDR3, as DNA: TGTGCCAGCAGCCTCGGGGGGGGTGGCTACACCTTC.

The gene calls are TRBV5-8 and TRBJ1-2; D gene ambiguous. V lost 0 bases and J 6 bases, leaving 6 bases between the germline ends. CDR3 size: 12 residues. Germline V gene sequence: CDR1 SGHTS, CDR2 YDEGEE. The CDR3 DNA is TGTGCCAGCAGCTTGGGGCGGGATGGCTACACCTTC. This sequence encodes CASSLGRDGYTF.

This clonotype is hyperexpanded (1% or more). The rearrangement uses TRBV7-2 and TRBJ1-5, with 11 bases identical to TRBD1. V lost 4 bases to trimming and J lost 9 bases; unmatched junction nucleotides: 5. CDR3 length equals 14 residues. CDR1 is SGHTA, CDR2 FQGNSA, per germline. The CDR3 DNA reads as TGTGCCAGCAGCTCGTTCGGGACAGGGGGGCCCCAGCATTTT. Protein product: CASSSFGTGGPQHF.

The rearrangement uses TRBV5-4 and TRBJ2-1; 7 bases match TRBD1. Germline V gene data show CDR1 as SGHNT and CDR2 as YYREEE (reference sequence). V was pared by 4 bases and J by 0 bases, with 4 bases of the junction left unmatched. The CDR3 length is 15 residues. CDR3 in DNA: TGTGCCAGCAGCCTGGGACAGCGCTCCTACAATGAGCAGTTCTTC. This translates into CASSLGQRSYNEQFF. Combining the CDR3 with reference TRBV5-4 and TRBJ2-1 gives the whole variable domain ETGVTQSPTHLIKTRGQQVTLRCSSQSGHNTVSWYQQALGQGPQFIFQYYREEENGRGNFPPRFSGLQFPNYSSELNVNALELDDSALYLCASSLGQRSYNEQFFGPGTRLTVL.

This clonotype was counted a few times. The chain uses TRBV7-2 and TRBJ1-5; 7 positions agree with TRBD1. Germline V gene sequence: CDR1 SGHTA, CDR2 FQGNSA. V lost 5 bases and J lost 6; bases outside the gene matches: 7. The CDR3 runs to 14 residues. CDR3 sequence reads: CASSLNRGGQPQHF. CDR3 nucleotide sequence: TGTGCCAGCAGCCTAAACAGGGGAGGTCAGCCCCAGCATTTT.

This clonotype was detected only a few times. J is TRBJ2-7 and V is TRBV6-1; possibly TRBD2 for D (6 bases). Germline values: CDR1 MNHNS, CDR2 SASEGT. The CDR3 extends over 16 amino acids. Between the trimmed V and J ends, which lost 10 bases and 1 base, there was a span of 23 bases. In DNA form, the CDR3 reads TGTGCCACCGAAACCCCGTTGGAGGAGGGATCCTACGAGCAGTACTTC. This codes for CATETPLEEGSYEQYF.

The table lists this clonotype with a count of one. The chain is built from TRBV28 and TRBJ2-2; 11 bases agree with TRBD2. The CDR3 is 15 residues long. V gave up 5 bases and J gave up 4 bases; unmatched junction bases: 3. Germline CDR1 MDHEN, CDR2 SYDVKM. The CDR3 reads CASSRTSGSTGELFF. CDR3 coding DNA: TGTGCCAGCAGTCGAACTAGCGGGAGCACCGGGGAGCTGTTTTTT. The entire variable domain, with the rest obtained from reference TRBV28 and TRBJ2-2, is as follows: DVKVTQSSRYLVKRTGEKVFLECVQDMDHENMFWYRQDPGLGLRLIYFSYDVKMKEKGDIPEGYSVSREKKERFSLILESASTNQTSMYLCASSRTSGSTGELFFGEGSRLTVL.

This clonotype was seen a few times. V usage is TRBV5-8 and J usage is TRBJ1-5, with D tentatively TRBD1 (6 bases). The length of the CDR3 is 15 residues. Between the trimmed V and J ends, which lost 6 bases and 4 bases, there was a span of 17 bases. CDR1 and CDR2 from the germline V gene are SGHTS and YDEGEE. DNA of the CDR3: TGTGCCAGCACCATGGTAGGGGGGGGAAATCAGCCCCAGCATTTT. Its protein is CASTMVGGGNQPQHF.

The chain recombines TRBV9 with TRBJ2-3, with 9 bases identical to TRBD1. Per germline, CDR1 SGDLS and CDR2 YYNGEE. V gave up 0 bases and J gave up 2 bases; unmatched junction bases: 4. CDR3 size: 16 residues. CDR3 sequence reads: CASSVVGTGNTDTQYF. For the CDR3, the DNA is TGTGCCAGCAGCGTAGTTGGGACAGGGAACACAGATACGCAGTATTTT.

The chain has TRBV6-2 or TRBV6-3 and TRBJ2-6; 12 nucleotides agree with TRBD2. Unmatched junction bases numbered 5, after V lost 2 bases and J lost 0 bases. The CDR3 length is 19 residues. Germline V gives CDR1 MNHEY, CDR2 SVGEGT. CDR3 DNA sequence: TGTGCCAGCAGTTACCCAACTAGCGGGAGGCACTCTGGGGCCAACGTCCTGACTTTC. Translated: CASSYPTSGRHSGANVLTF.